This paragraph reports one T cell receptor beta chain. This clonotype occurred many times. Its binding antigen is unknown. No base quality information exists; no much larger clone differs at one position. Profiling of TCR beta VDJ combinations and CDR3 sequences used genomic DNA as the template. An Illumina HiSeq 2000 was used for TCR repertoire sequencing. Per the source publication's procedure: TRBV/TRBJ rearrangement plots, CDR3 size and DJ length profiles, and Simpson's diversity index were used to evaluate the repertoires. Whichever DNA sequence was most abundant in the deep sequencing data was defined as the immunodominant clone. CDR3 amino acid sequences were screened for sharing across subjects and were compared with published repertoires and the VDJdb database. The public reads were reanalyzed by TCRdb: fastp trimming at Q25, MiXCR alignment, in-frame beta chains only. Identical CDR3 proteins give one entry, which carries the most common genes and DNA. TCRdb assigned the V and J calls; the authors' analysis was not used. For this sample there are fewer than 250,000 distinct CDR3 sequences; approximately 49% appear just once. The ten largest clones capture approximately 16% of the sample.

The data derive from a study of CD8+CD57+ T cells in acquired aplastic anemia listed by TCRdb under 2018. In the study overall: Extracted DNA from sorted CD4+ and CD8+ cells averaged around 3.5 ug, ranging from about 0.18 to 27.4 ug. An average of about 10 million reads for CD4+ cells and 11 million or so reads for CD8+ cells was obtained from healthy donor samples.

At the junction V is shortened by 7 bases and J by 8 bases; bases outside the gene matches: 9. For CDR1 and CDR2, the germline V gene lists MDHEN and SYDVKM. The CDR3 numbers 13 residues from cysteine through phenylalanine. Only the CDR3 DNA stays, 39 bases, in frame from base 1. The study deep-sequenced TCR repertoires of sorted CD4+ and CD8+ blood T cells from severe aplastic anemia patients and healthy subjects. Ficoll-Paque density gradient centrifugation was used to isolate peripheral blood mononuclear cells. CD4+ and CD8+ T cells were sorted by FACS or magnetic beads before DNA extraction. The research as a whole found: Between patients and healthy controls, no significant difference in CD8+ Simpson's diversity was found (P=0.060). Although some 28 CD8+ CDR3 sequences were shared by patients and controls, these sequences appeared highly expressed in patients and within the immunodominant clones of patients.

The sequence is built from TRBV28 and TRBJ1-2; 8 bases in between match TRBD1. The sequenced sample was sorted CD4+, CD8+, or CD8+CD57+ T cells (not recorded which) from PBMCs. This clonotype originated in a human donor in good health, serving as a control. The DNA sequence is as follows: TGTGCCAGCACCACGGACAGGGTGCTAGGCTACACCTTC. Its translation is CASTTDRVLGYTF.